This T cell receptor (beta chain) was sequenced during a study of T cell repertoires in cytomegalovirus infection. Of note for this clonotype: Antigen unknown.

TCRdb recomputed calls from the reads with MiXCR, one row per CDR3 protein. This table holds about 150,000 distinct CDR3 sequences, less than 25% found once. The trim removed 2 bases at V and 3 bases at J, leaving 6 bases unmatched. Germline V gene lookup returns CDR1 MGHRA and CDR2 YSYEKL. The length of the CDR3 is 15 residues. General observations from the study: The cumulative frequency of public TCR beta families identified carriers of CMV plus the relevant HLA.

The clonotype was recovered from a human donor in good health (CMV status not recorded). Some clones in this sample may be carry-over from other donors' samples. The material sequenced was PBMCs. The rearrangement links TRBV4-1 to TRBJ1-2; 7 bases align to TRBD1. CDR3 nucleotide sequence: TGCGCCAGCAGCCAACCAGGGGGGAAAGACTATGGCTACACCTTC. Its protein product is CASSQPGGKDYGYTF.